Listed here are 31 T cell receptor beta chains from one sample, sequenced in a study of T cell repertoires in cytomegalovirus infection. No antigen is known for these receptors. TCRdb reanalysed the reads using MiXCR and keeps one entry per CDR3 protein. Of about a million distinct CDR3 sequences listed, around 29% were seen once; the top ten hold roughly 13%. The material sequenced was cultured CD8+ T cells from PBMCs, taken from culture after CMV antigen stimulation. The origin of the receptors is a human donor in good health (CMV status not recorded). Some clones in this sample may be carry-over from other donors' samples.

The J gene is TRBJ1-1, the V gene TRBV20-1, with 9 bases lining up with TRBD1. The germline V gene encodes CDR1 DFQATT and CDR2 SNEGSKA (reference sequence). With 3 bases clipped from V and 4 bases from J, the junction kept 0 bases outside the gene matches. The length of the CDR3 is 12 residues. The chain's CDR3 is CSARDRGTEAFF. The CDR3 nucleotides read TGCAGTGCTAGGGACAGGGGCACTGAAGCTTTCTTT.

The chain links TRBV4-2 to TRBJ2-3; D possibly matches TRBD1 or TRBD2 (5 bases each). Trimming took off 0 bases at V and 2 bases at J, with 15 bases between the two ends. This CDR3 is 17 amino acids long. Germline CDR1 reads LGHNA; CDR2 reads YNFKEQ. The CDR3 sequence: CASSQDIGEGITDTQYF. The CDR3 DNA is TGTGCCAGCAGCCAAGACATCGGAGAGGGGATCACAGATACGCAGTATTTT.

This clonotype appeared a few times. The chain links TRBV14 to TRBJ2-2; D ambiguous. This CDR3 is built from 15 residues. Germline V gives CDR1 SGHDN, CDR2 FVKESK. V dropped 4 bases and J dropped 2 bases, with 11 bases sitting between them. CDR3 region: CASSLVPGNTGELFF. In DNA, the CDR3 is TGTGCCAGCAGCCTCGTCCCAGGAAACACCGGGGAGCTGTTTTTT.

The chain links TRBV13 to TRBJ2-3; D might be TRBD1 (6 bases). This CDR3 is 12 amino acids long. Trimming removed 3 bases at V and 9 bases at J, with 10 bases between. In germline, CDR1 is PRHDT, CDR2 FYEKMQ (reference sequence). The CDR3 loop reads CASSLDRATQYF. The CDR3 region has the DNA TGTGCCAGCAGCTTGGACAGAGCCACGCAGTATTTT.

Points on this clonotype: Because the CDR3 is missing its conserved closing phenylalanine or tryptophan, this is likely a read error. The chain joins TRBV2 to TRBJ2-3; tentatively, D is TRBD2 (5 bases). CDR1 is SNHLY, CDR2 FYNNEI, per germline. With 8 bases removed from V and 6 bases from J, the gap between germline ends came to 15 bases. This CDR3 has 13 amino acids. CDR3 residues: CASPGVASDTQYI. In nucleotides, the CDR3 is TGTGCCAGCCCCGGGGTAGCGAGCGATACGCAGTATATT.

The gene calls are TRBV12-3 or TRBV12-4 and TRBJ2-5; TRBD1 might be the D (6 bases). V lost 8 bases and J lost 5, with 18 bases in between. This CDR3 contains 14 residues. The chain's CDR3 is CASCWAGVSETQYF. CDR3 nucleotide sequence: TGTGCCAGCTGCTGGGCAGGGGTATCGGAGACCCAGTACTTC.

The chain is built from TRBV6-1 and TRBJ2-2; 9 bases align to TRBD2. Germline lookup yields CDR1 MNHNS and CDR2 SASEGT. V dropped 0 bases and J dropped 5; count of bases not matched to a gene: 7. The CDR3 consists of 17 residues. CDR3 protein: CASSEALAGGQTGELFF. The DNA of the CDR3 is TGTGCCAGCAGTGAAGCTTTGGCGGGGGGGCAAACCGGGGAGCTGTTTTTT.

V and J are TRBV27 and TRBJ1-1, with no clear D. Looked up from germline, CDR1 is MNHEY and CDR2 is SMNVEV (reference sequence). The ends were cut back, 3 bases at V and 0 bases at J, with 11 bases in the middle. This CDR3 region has 15 residues. The CDR3 is CASSLQSGMNTEAFF. CDR3 in DNA: TGTGCCAGCAGTTTGCAGTCGGGGATGAACACTGAAGCTTTCTTT.

This chain joins TRBV7-9 and TRBJ2-7; 12 bases line up with TRBD2. J was trimmed by 4 bases and V by 5 bases; bases with no gene match: 3. CDR1 and CDR2 from the germline V gene are SEHNR and FQNEAQ (reference sequence). The CDR3 consists of 14 residues. DNA for the CDR3: TGTGCCAGCAGCCTAGGACTAGCGGGGTACGAGCAGTACGTC. Protein: CASSLGLAGYEQYV.

The chain has TRBV2 and TRBJ2-1; 10 bases are a match to TRBD2. This CDR3 is built from 22 residues. With V trimmed by 2 bases and J by 0 bases, 19 bases remained unmatched. Germline V gene data show CDR1 as SNHLY and CDR2 as FYNNEI. CDR3 in DNA: TGTGCCAGCAGTGAACCGTTAGGGCCGCCTAGCGGGGGACCCAGCTCCTACAATGAGCAGTTCTTC. This translates into CASSEPLGPPSGGPSSYNEQFF.

This clonotype was seen only a few times. The chain uses TRBV7-6 and TRBJ1-2; D is undetermined. V lost 5 bases to trimming and J lost 5 bases, with 12 bases between them. Germline assignment: CDR1 SGHVS and CDR2 FNYEAQ. The length of the CDR3 is 13 residues. The CDR3 is CASSSTSLYGYTF. As DNA, the CDR3 is TGTGCCAGCAGCAGCACGTCCTTGTATGGCTACACCTTC.

The sample holds a few counts of this clonotype. The V and J genes are TRBV27 and TRBJ2-7; 9 bases match TRBD1. The CDR3 is made up of 12 amino acids. Germline V gene data show CDR1 as MNHEY and CDR2 as SMNVEV (reference sequence). V was clipped by 9 bases and J by 4 bases; unmatched bases: 4. The CDR3 here is CASGTGFYEQYF. As DNA, the CDR3 is TGTGCCAGTGGGACAGGGTTTTACGAGCAGTACTTC.

This clonotype was found once. V usage is TRBV27 and J usage is TRBJ2-1, with 10 bases fitting TRBD2. With 2 bases clipped from V and 7 bases from J, the junction kept 8 bases outside the gene matches. This CDR3 has 16 amino acids. Germline V gene sequence: CDR1 MNHEY, CDR2 SMNVEV (reference sequence). CDR3 sequence (DNA): TGTGCCAGCAGTTTAGATCGTAGCGGGGGGTTTAATGAGCAGTTCTTC. This codes for CASSLDRSGGFNEQFF.

The V and J genes are TRBV19 and TRBJ2-2, with D uncertain. Germline V gives CDR1 LNHDA, CDR2 SQIVND (reference sequence). V shed 4 bases and J shed 6 bases, with 9 bases lying between them. The CDR3 is made up of 13 amino acids. CDR3 loop: CASSTTSPGELFF. CDR3 nucleotide sequence: TGTGCCAGTAGTACAACCTCTCCCGGGGAGCTGTTTTTT.

This clonotype was recorded many times. The CDR3 nucleotides are TGTGCCAGCAGCCCCAGAGGGGGACTCCGGTCCCATGAGCAGTTCTTC. Translating gives CASSPRGGLRSHEQFF. The chain joins TRBV7-9 to TRBJ2-1, with D perhaps TRBD1 or TRBD2 (6 bases each). Germline V CDR1 and CDR2: SEHNR, FQNEAQ (reference sequence). Trimming removed 5 bases at V and 8 bases at J, with 22 bases between. The CDR3 has 16 residues.

This clonotype was seen many times. The V and J genes are TRBV12-3 or TRBV12-4 and TRBJ1-5; the D gene is possibly TRBD1 (6 bases). V was clipped by 2 bases and J by 5 bases, with 10 bases between them. The CDR3 has 14 amino acids. The DNA of the CDR3 is TGTGCCAGCAGTTTAACCGGGGGCGATCAGCCCCAGCATTTT. It is translated as CASSLTGGDQPQHF.

The CDR3 reads CASSPELRRAETQYF. The CDR3 DNA follows: TGTGCCAGCTCACCAGAACTTCGCAGGGCAGAGACCCAGTACTTC. The V call is TRBV18, the J call TRBJ2-5; maybe TRBD1 (5 bases). This CDR3 is built from 15 residues. Deletions cut 2 bases from V and 4 bases from J, with 14 bases between. Germline assignment: CDR1 KGHSH and CDR2 LQKENI.

This clonotype was seen only a few times. The chain combines TRBV27 with TRBJ2-5, with a tentative D call TRBD1 (6 bases). CDR3 length: 16 amino acids. Trimming stripped 3 bases from V and 4 bases from J, with 18 bases between. The germline V gene encodes CDR1 MNHEY and CDR2 SMNVEV (reference sequence). CDR3 protein: CASSFRQAGVGETQYF. CDR3 in DNA: TGTGCCAGCAGTTTCCGACAGGCGGGTGTTGGAGAGACCCAGTACTTC.

This clonotype was recorded at least ten times. The rearrangement joins TRBV7-6 to TRBJ1-1; D gene unclear. Trimming removed 2 bases at V and 1 base at J, with 5 bases between. Germline V gives CDR1 SGHVS, CDR2 FNYEAQ. This CDR3 comprises 13 residues. The CDR3 loop reads CASSLSKNTEAFF. CDR3 DNA: TGTGCCAGCAGCTTATCGAAGAACACTGAAGCTTTCTTT.

This clonotype was seen only a few times. The V gene is TRBV7-6, the J gene TRBJ2-1; a weak D match, TRBD1 (6 bases). Germline CDR1 is SGHVS and CDR2 is FNYEAQ. Trimming took 5 bases from V and 2 from J, leaving 13 bases between them. CDR3 length equals 15 residues. The CDR3 here is CASSHRVRAYNEQFF. CDR3 DNA sequence: TGTGCCAGCAGCCACAGGGTAAGGGCCTACAATGAGCAGTTCTTC.

This clonotype was seen repeatedly, ten times or more. This chain joins TRBV7-2 and TRBJ2-7; the D gene could be TRBD1 or TRBD2 (5 bases each). The CDR3 loop spans 15 amino acids. Trimming left V 4 bases short and J 0 bases short, with 13 bases between. Germline CDR1 is SGHTA and CDR2 is FQGNSA. CDR3: CASSSEKGPSYEQYF. The CDR3 DNA sequence: TGTGCCAGCAGCTCCGAAAAGGGACCCTCCTACGAGCAGTACTTC.

This chain connects TRBV6-1 to TRBJ1-4; D call uncertain. The CDR3 has 15 amino acids. Trimming took 3 bases from V and 3 from J, leaving 11 bases between them. The V gene's germline CDR1 is MNHNS and CDR2 SASEGT. The CDR3 coding sequence is TGTGCCAGCAGTGATGTATTAGGGTCTAATGAAAAACTGTTTTTT. Translating it yields CASSDVLGSNEKLFF.

This chain uses TRBV7-9 with TRBJ2-3; 9 nucleotides line up with TRBD2. CDR1 and CDR2 (germline): SEHNR, FQNEAQ (reference sequence). Losses at the gene ends were 0 bases for V and 3 bases for J; bases not matched to a gene: 10. This CDR3 spans 18 amino acids. In DNA form, the CDR3 reads TGTGCCAGCAGCTTAGCGCTTTTTGGTAGCGGGGGAACAGATACGCAGTATTTT. Residues: CASSLALFGSGGTDTQYF.

This chain connects TRBV2 to TRBJ2-6; D assignment may be TRBD1 or TRBD2 (5 bases each). With 4 bases removed from V and 2 bases from J, the gap between germline ends came to 27 bases. CDR3 length: 21 amino acids. Looked up from germline, CDR1 is SNHLY and CDR2 is FYNNEI. CDR3 sequence reads: CASSAGPPGTPILTGANVLTF. DNA of the CDR3: TGTGCCAGCAGTGCTGGACCCCCCGGGACCCCCATCCTCACTGGGGCCAACGTCCTGACTTTC.

The chain recombines TRBV7-9 with TRBJ1-3; D is possibly TRBD1 (6 bases). Germline CDR1 SEHNR, CDR2 FQNEAQ (reference sequence). The CDR3 length is 17 residues. V shed 4 bases and J shed 0 bases, with 16 bases lying between them. The CDR3 loop is CASSSPGTTNSGNTIYF. The CDR3, as DNA: TGTGCCAGCAGCTCCCCAGGGACAACGAACTCTGGAAACACCATATATTTT.

Ten or more counts support this clonotype. The V call is TRBV10-2, the J call TRBJ1-2; tentatively, D is TRBD1 (6 bases). Deletions cut 6 bases from V and 4 bases from J, with 12 bases between. CDR3 length: 13 amino acids. From germline, CDR1 is WSHSY and CDR2 SAAADI. CDR3 nucleotides: TGCGCCAGCAGATCGATGGACAGCTATGGCTACACCTTC. Translating gives CASRSMDSYGYTF.

The table lists this clonotype with many counts. The CDR3 loop reads CASSLWGSSYNEQFF. CDR3 sequence (DNA): TGTGCCAGCAGCTTATGGGGGAGCTCCTACAATGAGCAGTTCTTC. The J gene is TRBJ2-1, the V gene TRBV12-3 or TRBV12-4; perhaps D is TRBD1 or TRBD2 (5 bases each). Trimming cost V 6 bases and J 0 bases, with 12 bases left between them. The CDR3 contains 15 residues.

This clonotype was seen repeatedly, ten times or more. The gene calls are TRBV12-3 or TRBV12-4 and TRBJ1-1; D is unclear. The CDR3 runs to 14 residues. V was clipped by 3 bases and J by 7 bases, with 15 bases between them. Here the CDR3 reads CASSFARRGNEAFF. The CDR3 DNA reads as TGTGCCAGCAGTTTTGCCCGCCGGGGAAATGAAGCTTTCTTT.

This clonotype showed up just a few times. The V and J genes are TRBV11-2 and TRBJ2-3; 10 bases match TRBD2. With V trimmed by 1 base and J by 2 bases, 12 bases remained unmatched. Germline V CDR1 and CDR2: SGHAT, FQNNGV. This CDR3 region has 19 residues. The CDR3, as DNA: TGTGCCAGCAGCTTAGCTCTAGCGGGGGCACCCCGAATCACAGATACGCAGTATTTT. Residues: CASSLALAGAPRITDTQYF.

The chain couples TRBV6-6 to TRBJ2-2; TRBD1 is a possible D gene (6 bases). Trimming shortened V by 11 bases and J by 6 bases, and 10 bases separated the two germline ends. CDR3 length: 11 amino acids. Germline V CDR1 and CDR2: MNHNY, SVGAGI (reference sequence). For the CDR3, the DNA is TGTGCCTTGGGGGCTTCCGGGGAGCTGTTTTTT. Translating it yields CALGASGELFF.

In its sample, this clonotype was seen once. A much larger clone sits a single nucleotide away, making a read error possible. Without the conserved terminal phenylalanine or tryptophan, this CDR3 likely stems from a read error. The chain recombines TRBV12-3 or TRBV12-4 with TRBJ2-1; 9 bases agree with TRBD1. This CDR3 is 15 amino acids long. The V segment lost 6 bases and the J segment 5 bases; nucleotides outside the gene matches: 8. The CDR3 DNA reads as TGTGCCAGCAGCCGATGGACAGGGGTCCACAATGAGCAGTTCCTC. It encodes CASSRWTGVHNEQFL.